Described below is a single TCR beta chain sequence and its context. This sample is part of a study of blood T cell repertoires in COVID-19. Study-level background: COVID-19 samples from acute and convalescent phases originated in the United States, Italy and Spain.

The CDR3 length is 15 residues. V was shortened by 7 bases and J by 0 bases, with 15 bases between the two germline ends. Germline V gives CDR1 SQVTM, CDR2 ANQGSEA. Sequenced by immunoSEQ multiplex PCR; TCRdb stores in-frame clones only, minus some. The sample has a few hundred thousand clones; about 87% are singletons. The V call is TRBV29-1, the J call TRBJ1-4; D uncertain. This clonotype was obtained from a woman in her 50s with COVID-19, enrolled during active disease. Source material: peripheral blood. This chain's CDR3 is CSAQTTPATNEKLFF. CDR3 bases: TGCAGCGCCCAAACGACACCCGCAACTAATGAAAAACTGTTTTTT.